These 8 T cell receptor beta chains came from one sample sequenced in a study of response to subunit inactivated influenza vaccine. TCRdb reprocessed the RT-PCR reads with MiXCR, giving one entry per CDR3 protein. The sample has about 540,000 distinct CDR3 sequences; under 30% are singletons. This sample also belongs to another study, concerning T cells expressing NK-cell markers. That publication notes: UMIs accompanied the 5'RACE template switching by which TCR beta cDNA was made.

The sequences come from CD4+ T cells sorted from PBMCs, collected 11 to 12 days after vaccination. These receptors all stem from a man aged 45-65 years who received an inactivated influenza vaccine.

There are many counts of this clonotype. The rearrangement joins TRBV12-3 or TRBV12-4 to TRBJ1-5; TRBD1 might be the D (5 bases). Trimming shortened V by 6 bases and J by 5 bases, and 11 bases separated the two germline ends. The CDR3 runs 13 residues. The CDR3 loop reads CASRGPTHQPQHF. Here the CDR3 DNA reads TGTGCCAGCAGGGGGCCGACACATCAGCCCCAGCATTTT.

The gene calls are TRBV6-2 or TRBV6-3 and TRBJ2-2; the match to TRBD1 covers 9 bases. The CDR3 has 17 residues. Germline assignment: CDR1 MNHEY and CDR2 SVGEGT. Germline trimming cut 7 bases from V and 5 bases from J; bases unmatched to any gene: 14. The CDR3 spells CASIRDRVPSGTGELFF. The CDR3 bases are TGTGCCAGCATACGGGACAGGGTTCCCTCTGGAACCGGGGAGCTGTTTTTT.

The sample holds a few counts of this clonotype. The chain couples TRBV12-3 or TRBV12-4 to TRBJ2-1; D is possibly TRBD2 (6 bases). V was trimmed by 3 bases and J by 4 bases, leaving 10 bases between them. There are 14 residues in the CDR3. The CDR3 is CASSLTRLYNEQFF. In nucleotides, the CDR3 is TGTGCCAGCAGTTTGACTAGACTGTACAATGAGCAGTTCTTC.

The J gene is TRBJ2-7, the V gene TRBV7-2; no clear D. The V end lost 5 bases, the J end lost 11 bases, and 19 bases lay between the germline ends. Germline CDR1 is SGHTA and CDR2 is FQGNSA. The length of the CDR3 is 13 residues. The DNA for the CDR3 is TGTGCCAGCAGCACCCAATCCGGTGGTCGCGAGTACTTC. It translates to CASSTQSGGREYF. Drawing the rest from reference TRBV7-2 and TRBJ2-7, the complete variable domain is GAGVSQSPSNKVTEKGKDVELRCDPISGHTALYWYRQSLGQGLEFLIYFQGNSAPDKSGLPSDRFSAERTGGSVSTLTIQRTQQEDSAVYLCASSTQSGGREYFGPGTRLTVT.

This chain joins TRBV29-1 and TRBJ2-7; D may be TRBD1 or TRBD2 (5 bases each). Germline values: CDR1 SQVTM, CDR2 ANQGSEA. The CDR3 covers 12 residues. V was trimmed by 8 bases and J by 3 bases, leaving 14 bases between them. The DNA for the CDR3 is TGCAGCACTTGGGACGGGAACTACGAGCAGTACTTC. This translates into CSTWDGNYEQYF.

The chain joins TRBV5-1 to TRBJ2-5, with D perhaps TRBD1 or TRBD2 (5 bases each). Deletions cut 0 bases from V and 5 bases from J, with 14 bases between. The germline V gene encodes CDR1 SGHRS and CDR2 YFSETQ. CDR3 size: 15 residues. The CDR3 nucleotides are TGCGCCAGCAGCTTGGCCGGGACGATGTGGGAGACCCAGTACTTC. Protein: CASSLAGTMWETQYF.

This clonotype was counted only a few times. The chain carries TRBV5-1 and TRBJ2-7; TRBD1 agrees at 7 bases. The CDR3 length is 13 residues. CDR1 and CDR2 from the germline V gene are SGHRS and YFSETQ. Trimming at V came to 4 bases and at J to 6 bases, leaving 7 bases not matched to a gene. The DNA of the CDR3 is TGCGCCAGCAGCCTGAAACAGGGGAGCGAGCAGTACTTC. As protein: CASSLKQGSEQYF.

V usage is TRBV5-1 and J usage is TRBJ2-5; D call uncertain. The CDR3 sequence is 15 residues long. Germline V CDR1 and CDR2: SGHRS, YFSETQ. Trimming pared 5 bases from V and 2 bases from J, leaving 16 bases between. CDR3 sequence: CASREVQMRQETQYF. The CDR3 coding sequence is TGCGCCAGCAGAGAGGTGCAAATGCGGCAAGAGACCCAGTACTTC.